The T cell receptor (beta chain) under discussion was sequenced for a study of T cell clonality in common variable immunodeficiency. Using immunoSEQ multiplex PCR, the repertoire was profiled, and TCRdb retains in-frame clones only, with some absent. Recorded here are approximately 58,000 clones, none singletons. Trimming took off 6 bases at V and 4 bases at J, with 18 bases between the two ends. The CDR3 has 14 residues. CDR1 is DFQATT and CDR2 is SNEGSKA in the germline V gene (reference sequence). This clone was seen many times. The DNA ends 3 residues before the CDR3 does, and the rest of the CDR3 is filled in from the germline J gene.

The chain has TRBV20-1 and TRBJ1-2; TRBD1 might be the D (6 bases). This clonotype was obtained from a person aged 18 to 70 in good health. Material for sequencing was peripheral blood mononuclear cells. The CDR3 here is CSAPRGSLGYGYTF. The sequenced part of the CDR3 DNA is TGCAGTGCGCCGAGGGGGTCCCTCGGCTATGGC.